The 31 T cell receptor beta chains in this list originate from one sample, sequenced in a study of T-cell memory formation after mild COVID-19 (dated by TCRdb to the early 2020s). The library relied on 5' RACE. The run used an Illumina NovaSeq 6000. Through fastp at Q25 and MiXCR, TCRdb rebuilt clones from the public reads, retaining in-frame beta chains. Identical CDR3 protein sequences are pooled into one entry, listed with their most common genes and DNA. The table for this sample lists hundreds of thousands of distinct CDR3 sequences; 15% to 20% of them were counted only once. The top ten constitute more than 10% of the sample. Material for sequencing was PBMCs or a T cell subset sorted from them (not recorded which). These receptors were collected from an adult woman who had mild COVID-19 (a few samples of this study predate the infection). The sample titles of this study are shuffled in the database, so cell type and time point are left out; the donor was told from shared clones.

The chain couples TRBV7-9 to TRBJ2-5; D not certain. This CDR3 has 13 residues. Germline loops: CDR1 SEHNR, CDR2 FQNEAQ (reference sequence). V was shortened by 1 base and J by 5 bases, with 8 bases between the two germline ends. This CDR3 reads CASSLGGIETQYF. The CDR3, as DNA: TGTGCCAGCAGCTTAGGGGGTATTGAGACCCAGTACTTC.

The gene calls are TRBV6-1 and TRBJ2-3; possibly TRBD1 or TRBD2 for D (5 bases each). V lost 3 bases and J lost 4, with 17 bases in between. Germline-derived CDR1 and CDR2 are MNHNS and SASEGT. The CDR3 runs to 16 residues. The CDR3 DNA reads as TGTGCCAGCAGTGAGAGGGGAGCGGCTTCACCAGATACGCAGTATTTT. Residues: CASSERGAASPDTQYF.

The CDR3 loop is CASSLLTVGYEQYF. The CDR3 DNA follows: TGTGCCAGCAGTTTACTCACAGTGGGGTACGAGCAGTACTTC. V is TRBV28 and J is TRBJ2-7, with D unclear. Germline V gene lookup returns CDR1 MDHEN and CDR2 SYDVKM. The CDR3 is made up of 14 amino acids. Trimming pared 2 bases from V and 4 bases from J, leaving 12 bases between.

This clonotype occurred a few times. The CDR3 here is CSAGEGNQPQHF. CDR3 coding DNA: TGCAGCGCAGGTGAAGGCAATCAGCCCCAGCATTTT. This sequence joins TRBV29-1 and TRBJ1-5; unclear D gene. V lost 7 bases to trimming and J lost 2 bases, with 9 bases between them. The CDR3 sequence is 12 residues long. CDR1 is SQVTM, CDR2 ANQGSEA, per germline.

This clonotype was counted between two and nine times. The J gene is TRBJ1-3, the V gene TRBV12-3 or TRBV12-4; D remains ambiguous. V shed 5 bases and J shed 4 bases, with 15 bases lying between them. The CDR3 covers 15 residues. CDR3 amino acids: CASSTDLGGGNTIYF. The CDR3 nucleotides read TGTGCCAGCAGTACAGACCTGGGTGGGGGAAACACCATATATTTT.

This clonotype occurred a few times. The chain carries TRBV10-3 and TRBJ2-1; perhaps TRBD2 as D (7 bases). The V gene lost 6 bases and the J gene lost 7 bases, with 19 bases spanning the gap. There are 15 residues in the CDR3. Germline V gene lookup returns CDR1 ENHRY and CDR2 SYGVKD. DNA of the CDR3: TGTGCCATCAGCGAGAGCCGGGGGGCGGGTAATGAGCAGTTCTTC. It encodes CAISESRGAGNEQFF.

This chain uses TRBV20-1 with TRBJ1-2; no clear D. V was pared by 1 base and J by 2 bases, with 20 bases between. Germline V gene data show CDR1 as DFQATT and CDR2 as SNEGSKA (reference sequence). This CDR3 region has 17 residues. The CDR3 loop reads CSARGAQVGEVNYGYTF. The CDR3 region has the DNA TGCAGTGCTAGAGGGGCCCAGGTCGGGGAGGTAAACTATGGCTACACCTTC.

The chain's CDR3 is CATSDFGQGSYNEQFF. In DNA form, the CDR3 reads TGTGCCACCAGTGATTTCGGACAGGGGTCCTACAATGAGCAGTTCTTC. V gene TRBV24-1 combines with J gene TRBJ2-1, with 9 bases identical to TRBD1. V trimming: 1 base; J trimming: 1 base; junction bases outside the gene matches: 1. Germline V gives CDR1 KGHDR, CDR2 SFDVKD. There are 16 residues in the CDR3.

This clonotype turned up a few times. CDR3 protein: CAWSDKLAGGPSNEQFF. The CDR3 DNA reads as TGTGCCTGGAGTGATAAACTAGCGGGAGGGCCTAGTAATGAGCAGTTCTTC. This chain links TRBV30 with TRBJ2-1; 13 positions match TRBD2. CDR1 and CDR2 (germline): GTSNPN, SVGIG (reference sequence). Losses at the gene ends were 1 base for V and 7 bases for J; bases not matched to a gene: 10. The CDR3 spans 17 residues.

The chain joins TRBV12-3 or TRBV12-4 to TRBJ1-4; no firm D call. There are 15 residues in the CDR3. The V end was cut by 6 bases, the J end by 0 bases, with 11 bases between. The CDR3 DNA reads TGTGCCAGCAGAGGACCGAGAGCAACTAATGAAAAACTGTTTTTT. Translating it yields CASRGPRATNEKLFF.

This chain joins TRBV7-9 and TRBJ2-7; D perhaps matches TRBD2 (6 bases). The germline gives CDR1 SEHNR, CDR2 FQNEAQ (reference sequence). CDR3 length equals 16 residues. With 4 bases removed from V and 8 bases from J, the gap between germline ends came to 24 bases. The CDR3 DNA reads TGTGCCAGCAGCTCTTTTAGCGGCCTTAGACCTAACCAGCAGTACTTC. Translating it yields CASSSFSGLRPNQQYF.

V usage is TRBV6-6 and J usage is TRBJ1-3; possible D gene TRBD1, 5 bases. V dropped 0 bases and J dropped 4 bases, with 13 bases sitting between them. The CDR3 totals 16 residues. CDR1 is MNHNY, CDR2 SVGAGI, per germline (reference sequence). In DNA, the CDR3 is TGTGCCAGCAGTTACTCAACCTCGGGGCCCGGAAACACCATATATTTT. Protein: CASSYSTSGPGNTIYF.

A few counts support this clonotype. V and J are TRBV11-1 and TRBJ2-1, with TRBD1 identical over 7 bases. V gave up 6 bases and J gave up 5 bases; unmatched junction bases: 7. Germline values: CDR1 SGHAT, CDR2 FQDESV (reference sequence). CDR3 size: 14 residues. The CDR3 spells CASRSDRVNNEQFF. The CDR3 nucleotides are TGTGCCAGCAGGAGCGACAGGGTAAACAATGAGCAGTTCTTC.

V and J are TRBV7-3 and TRBJ1-1; the D gene is possibly TRBD1 (5 bases). Trimming left V 5 bases short and J 6 bases short, with 13 bases between. The CDR3 is made up of 13 amino acids. From germline, CDR1 is SGHTA and CDR2 FQGTGA. The CDR3: CASSQGWGSEAFF. The CDR3, as DNA: TGTGCCAGCAGCCAAGGTTGGGGCTCTGAAGCTTTCTTT.

This clonotype was recorded a few times. The J gene is TRBJ1-2, the V gene TRBV12-3 or TRBV12-4; TRBD1 matches 10 bases. The ends lost 4 bases at V and 8 bases at J; junction bases unmatched: 13. The CDR3 has 16 amino acids. CDR3: CASSSGQGRGEKGYTF. The CDR3 DNA reads as TGTGCCAGCAGTTCGGGACAGGGGAGGGGTGAGAAGGGCTACACCTTC.

This sequence joins TRBV15 and TRBJ2-1, with D tentatively TRBD2 (5 bases). The CDR3 is made up of 16 amino acids. From germline, CDR1 is LNHNV and CDR2 YYDKDF (reference sequence). Trimming took 0 bases from V and 5 from J, leaving 14 bases between them. The CDR3 sequence: CATSRDRGGHDNEQFF. In nucleotides, the CDR3 is TGTGCCACCAGCAGAGATCGGGGTGGCCACGACAATGAGCAGTTCTTC. Full variable domain (missing parts from reference TRBV15 and TRBJ2-1): DAMVIQNPRYQVTQFGKPVTLSCSQTLNHNVMYWYQQKSSQAPKLLFHYYDKDFNNEADTPDNFQSRRPNTSFCFLDIRSPGLGDTAMYLCATSRDRGGHDNEQFFGPGTRLTVL.

The rearrangement uses TRBV9 and TRBJ2-1; TRBD1 matches 11 bases. This CDR3 region has 18 residues. CDR1 and CDR2 (germline): SGDLS, YYNGEE. V shed 0 bases and J 6 bases; nucleotides not matched to a gene: 11. As DNA, the CDR3 is TGTGCCAGCAGCGTAGAAAGGACAGGGGGCGGAAGGGGCAATGAGCAGTTCTTC. Its protein product is CASSVERTGGGRGNEQFF.

This rearrangement joins TRBV15 to TRBJ2-7; D remains ambiguous. Trimming removed 6 bases at V and 0 bases at J, with 9 bases between. The CDR3 is 13 residues long. CDR1 and CDR2 from the germline V gene are LNHNV and YYDKDF (reference sequence). In DNA form, the CDR3 reads TGTGCCACCAGGAAGTCCTCCTCCTACGAGCAGTACTTC. Protein sequence: CATRKSSSYEQYF. The full variable domain, in which reference TRBV15 and TRBJ2-7 provide the parts outside the CDR3, is DAMVIQNPRYQVTQFGKPVTLSCSQTLNHNVMYWYQQKSSQAPKLLFHYYDKDFNNEADTPDNFQSRRPNTSFCFLDIRSPGLGDTAMYLCATRKSSSYEQYFGPGTRLTVT.

This clonotype was seen a few times. The CDR3 nucleotides read TGCGCCAGCAGCTTGGACGGACAGGGGCTTGACGAAGCTTTCTTT. It encodes CASSLDGQGLDEAFF. The chain joins TRBV5-1 to TRBJ1-1, with 9 bases fitting TRBD1. The CDR3 runs to 15 residues. Germline lookup yields CDR1 SGHRS and CDR2 YFSETQ. Trimming at V came to 0 bases and at J to 8 bases, leaving 8 bases not matched to a gene. Variable domain in full (rest from reference TRBV5-1 and TRBJ1-1): KAGVTQTPRYLIKTRGQQVTLSCSPISGHRSVSWYQQTPGQGLQFLFEYFSETQRNKGNFPGRFSGRQFSNSRSEMNVSTLELGDSALYLCASSLDGQGLDEAFFGQGTRLTVV.

This clonotype was observed a few times. The V and J genes are TRBV2 and TRBJ1-2, with D hard to call. The CDR3 spans 14 residues. The V end was cut by 2 bases, the J end by 4 bases, with 11 bases between. In germline, CDR1 is SNHLY, CDR2 FYNNEI. Here the CDR3 reads CASSEPSGGYGYTF. In nucleotides, the CDR3 is TGTGCCAGCAGTGAACCATCGGGAGGCTATGGCTACACCTTC.

The rearrangement uses TRBV29-1 and TRBJ2-7; TRBD1 matches 11 bases. With V trimmed by 6 bases and J by 3 bases, 4 bases remained unmatched. This CDR3 spans 13 amino acids. Germline assignment: CDR1 SQVTM and CDR2 ANQGSEA. The CDR3 DNA is TGCAGCGTGGCGGGACAGGGGGTCTACGAGCAGTACTTC. Translated, it gives CSVAGQGVYEQYF.

The chain uses TRBV12-3 or TRBV12-4 and TRBJ2-7; 8 nucleotides align to TRBD2. V lost 6 bases, J lost 1 base, and 11 bases stayed unmatched. The CDR3 extends over 16 amino acids. CDR3 coding DNA: TGTGCCAGCAGCCGGGGGGGCCGGGACCTTTCCTACGAGCAGTACTTC. This encodes CASSRGGRDLSYEQYF.

This clonotype was picked up a small number of times. The V call is TRBV14, the J call TRBJ2-7; 9 nucleotides match TRBD1. The ends lost 2 bases at V and 3 bases at J; junction bases unmatched: 5. Germline lookup yields CDR1 SGHDN and CDR2 FVKESK. The CDR3 spans 15 residues. The CDR3 DNA follows: TGTGCCAGCAGCCAACGACAGGGGGTCGGCTACGAGCAGTACTTC. The encoded protein is CASSQRQGVGYEQYF. Full variable domain (missing parts from reference TRBV14 and TRBJ2-7): EAGVTQFPSHSVIEKGQTVTLRCDPISGHDNLYWYRRVMGKEIKFLLHFVKESKQDESGMPNNRFLAERTGGTYSTLKVQPAELEDSGVYFCASSQRQGVGYEQYFGPGTRLTVT.

This clonotype was seen only a few times. The chain recombines TRBV25-1 with TRBJ2-1, with 7 bases fitting TRBD1. Germline V lookup: CDR1 MGHDK, CDR2 SYGVNS. With V trimmed by 1 base and J by 4 bases, 10 bases remained unmatched. This CDR3 spans 17 amino acids. The CDR3 reads CASSESLVGQRYNEQFF. DNA of the CDR3: TGTGCCAGCAGTGAATCACTTGTGGGACAGAGGTACAATGAGCAGTTCTTC.

This clonotype has a handful of counts. V gene TRBV12-3 or TRBV12-4 combines with J gene TRBJ1-2, with TRBD1 as a possible D gene (6 bases). CDR3 length: 14 residues. Trimming stripped 5 bases from V and 6 bases from J, with 16 bases between. CDR3 sequence (DNA): TGTGCCAGCAGTACCACCAGGGGCTCCAATGGCTACACCTTC. Translated: CASSTTRGSNGYTF.

This chain uses TRBV18 with TRBJ2-3; no reliable D call. The CDR3 length is 16 residues. V lost 1 base and J 0 bases, leaving 11 bases between the germline ends. Germline V lookup: CDR1 KGHSH, CDR2 LQKENI. This CDR3 is CASSPRPTRSTDTQYF. The CDR3 DNA reads as TGTGCCAGCTCACCACGGCCAACGCGGAGCACAGATACGCAGTATTTT.

This clonotype was counted only a few times. This chain uses TRBV20-1 with TRBJ2-7, with a possible D match to TRBD1 (6 bases). V was cut by 6 bases and J by 2 bases, with 20 bases left in between. Germline CDR1 reads DFQATT; CDR2 reads SNEGSKA (reference sequence). The CDR3 runs to 15 residues. CDR3 sequence (DNA): TGCAGTGCAACCAAGTGGGACGAGGGGGCCTACGAGCAGTACTTC. Translating it yields CSATKWDEGAYEQYF.

J is TRBJ1-3 and V is TRBV5-1, with TRBD1 as a possible D gene (5 bases). Per germline, CDR1 SGHRS and CDR2 YFSETQ. The CDR3 runs to 17 residues. The germline V and J ends were trimmed by 0 bases and 3 bases, with 16 bases remaining between them. The CDR3 protein is CASSLGLTFQGGNTIYF. CDR3 DNA: TGCGCCAGCAGCTTGGGACTCACCTTCCAGGGTGGAAACACCATATATTTT.

This CDR3 reads CASSLVSTLGTNYGYTF. The CDR3 DNA is TGTGCCAGCAGCTTAGTCAGCACACTTGGGACTAACTATGGCTACACCTTC. The gene calls are TRBV7-9 and TRBJ1-2, with unresolved D. Trimming shortened V by 1 base and J by 0 bases, and 15 bases separated the two germline ends. This CDR3 spans 17 amino acids. The germline V gene encodes CDR1 SEHNR and CDR2 FQNEAQ (reference sequence).

Only a few counts were recorded for this clonotype. The rearrangement links TRBV25-1 to TRBJ1-1, with unresolved D. Trimming removed 3 bases at V and 1 base at J, with 12 bases between. The CDR3 totals 15 residues. Looked up from germline, CDR1 is MGHDK and CDR2 is SYGVNS. CDR3 protein: CASSDLGTSNTEAFF. The DNA of the CDR3 is TGTGCCAGCAGTGATCTGGGCACCTCGAACACTGAAGCTTTCTTT. Full variable domain (missing parts from reference TRBV25-1 and TRBJ1-1): EADIYQTPRYLVIGTGKKITLECSQTMGHDKMYWYQQDPGMELHLIHYSYGVNSTEKGDLSSESTVSRIRTEHFPLTLESARPSHTSQYLCASSDLGTSNTEAFFGQGTRLTVV.

This clonotype was observed a handful of times. The rearrangement joins TRBV3-1 to TRBJ2-7; D ambiguous. Trimming left V 4 bases short and J 6 bases short, with 7 bases between. The CDR3 runs 11 residues. Germline V gene data show CDR1 as LGHDT and CDR2 as YNNKEL (reference sequence). The CDR3 protein is CASSPSLEQYF. CDR3 nucleotide sequence: TGTGCCAGCAGCCCCTCTCTCGAGCAGTACTTC.